These 3 T cell receptor beta chains were sequenced from one sample in a study of T cells in localized non-small cell lung cancer (dated by TCRdb to the early 2020s). Library construction relied on the immunoSEQ multiplex PCR assay. TCRdb took this table from immuneACCESS and kept in-frame rearrangements with V and J called. Such tables lack part of the clones; where checked against another copy, unresolved V genes explain under half of the gap, and the rest is unexplained. The sample table lists about 3,000 clones, approximately 23% of them with a count of one. Over 8.5% of the sample goes to the ten largest clones. Sequenced here: normal lung tissue next to the tumor, sampled before any cancer treatment. These receptors were taken from a woman aged 35 to 75 with stage I lung adenocarcinoma.

This clone was observed a handful of times. The chain combines TRBV18 with TRBJ2-5; D is unresolved. CDR1 and CDR2 from the germline V gene are KGHSH and LQKENI. CDR3 length: 13 amino acids. Between the trimmed V and J ends, which lost 3 bases and 2 bases, there was a span of 7 bases. The CDR3 loop reads CASSPDSQETQYF. In nucleotides, the CDR3 is TGTGCCAGCTCACCTGACTCTCAAGAGACCCAGTACTTC.

By frequency in the sample, this clone is large. The chain links TRBV11-3 to TRBJ1-1, with 7 bases aligning to TRBD1. The CDR3 extends over 14 amino acids. V gave up 4 bases and J gave up 3 bases; unmatched junction bases: 5. The germline V gene has CDR1 SGHNT and CDR2 YENEEA. CDR3 region: CASSSNQGDTEAFF. CDR3 nucleotides: TGTGCCAGCAGCTCAAATCAGGGGGACACTGAAGCTTTCTTT.

The V gene is TRBV28, the J gene TRBJ1-3, with D hard to call. The germline V gene has CDR1 MDHEN and CDR2 SYDVKM. Trimming removed 2 bases at V and 0 bases at J, with 8 bases between. The CDR3 is made up of 15 amino acids. The CDR3 reads CASSLPSHSGNTIYF. In DNA, the CDR3 is TGTGCCAGCAGTTTACCCAGCCACTCTGGAAACACCATATATTTT.